The 20 T cell receptor beta chains below come from one sample, sequenced in a study of Ad26.COV2.S vaccination and SARS-CoV-2 variants (dated by TCRdb to the early 2020s). Explained via the paper, the treatment or condition label denotes: approximately 18 received Ad26.COV2.S at low or high dose, single or two shots; about 5 received placebo; per-sample allocation not given. Repertoires of vaccine and placebo recipients were sequenced from samples taken on day 63 after the first injection. Library creation used the immunoSEQ multiplex PCR assay. TCRdb stores this immuneACCESS table with in-frame sequences only. Part of the clones is absent; in the studies checked, under half of the shortfall reflects unresolved V genes, and no reason is known for the rest. Recorded for this sample are 350,000 to 400,000 clones; roughly nine tenths of them occurred a single time. 3.5% of the sample is held by the ten biggest clonotypes.

The specimen was peripheral blood, collected in a trial of Ad26.COV2.S vaccine versus placebo. The receptors stem from a person between 18 and 65 years old who received the Ad26.COV2.S COVID-19 vaccine or a placebo.

The rearrangement links TRBV5-4 to TRBJ2-5; 11 nucleotides agree with TRBD2. This CDR3 is 14 amino acids long. The V segment lost 10 bases and the J segment 4 bases; nucleotides outside the gene matches: 9. Per germline, CDR1 SGHNT and CDR2 YYREEE (reference sequence). CDR3 in amino acids: CAFVVAGGPETQYF. CDR3 sequence (DNA): TGTGCCTTCGTAGTAGCGGGGGGGCCAGAGACCCAGTACTTC.

V and J are TRBV7-9 and TRBJ1-5, with 9 nucleotides matching TRBD1. V gave up 8 bases and J gave up 5 bases; unmatched junction bases: 1. Germline-derived CDR1 and CDR2 are SEHNR and FQNEAQ (reference sequence). The CDR3 contains 12 residues. Here the CDR3 DNA reads TGTGCCAGCCGACAGGGGGATCAGCCCCAGCATTTT. Its protein is CASRQGDQPQHF.

Note on this clone: Other nucleotide sequences from this sample produce the same CDR3. The V and J genes are TRBV30 and TRBJ2-7; 7 bases align to TRBD2. CDR3 length: 13 residues. Germline CDR1 is GTSNPN and CDR2 is SVGIG (reference sequence). J was trimmed by 0 bases and V by 3 bases; bases with no gene match: 2. The CDR3: CAWSGGSSYEQYF. CDR3 DNA sequence: TGTGCCTGGAGCGGGGGGAGCTCCTACGAGCAGTACTTC.

The CDR3 region is CASSRAGGGNTEAFF. The CDR3 DNA sequence: TGCGCCAGCAGCCGGGCGGGTGGGGGGAACACTGAAGCTTTCTTT. The chain links TRBV5-1 to TRBJ1-1; weak D call: TRBD1 (5 bases). Trimming cost V 4 bases and J 1 base, with 14 bases left between them. The germline CDR1 and CDR2 sequences are SGHRS and YFSETQ. This CDR3 region has 15 residues.

This chain uses TRBV18 with TRBJ2-1; no clear D. CDR3 length: 13 residues. Per germline, CDR1 KGHSH and CDR2 LQKENI. V was pared by 4 bases and J by 0 bases, with 4 bases between. CDR3 in DNA: TGTGCCAGCTCACGAAGCTCCTACAATGAGCAGTTCTTC. Its protein is CASSRSSYNEQFF.

The rearrangement uses TRBV18 and TRBJ1-1, with unresolved D. In germline, CDR1 is KGHSH, CDR2 LQKENI. V was pared by 4 bases and J by 7 bases, with 10 bases between. This CDR3 is built from 12 residues. CDR3 DNA sequence: TGTGCCAGCTCACTTCGGCTTGGTGAAGCTTTCTTT. Encoded protein: CASSLRLGEAFF.

The chain has TRBV11-2 and TRBJ2-2; D unclear. This CDR3 is built from 14 residues. V lost 5 bases, J lost 2 bases, and 9 bases lay in between. CDR1 and CDR2 from the germline V gene are SGHAT and FQNNGV. The CDR3 nucleotides read TGTGCCAGCAGCCCGGACCGTAACACCGGGGAGCTGTTTTTT. Amino acids: CASSPDRNTGELFF. Full variable domain (rest looked up from reference TRBV11-2 and TRBJ2-2): EAGVAQSPRYKIIEKRQSVAFWCNPISGHATLYWYQQILGQGPKLLIQFQNNGVVDDSQLPKDRFSAERLKGVDSTLKIQPAKLEDSAVYLCASSPDRNTGELFFGEGSRLTVL.

The CDR3 DNA sequence: TGTGCCAGCAGCTTCCTTGGGGAGCTGTTTTTT. Translating it yields CASSFLGELFF. This sequence joins TRBV7-9 and TRBJ2-2; D gene uncertain. The CDR3 loop spans 11 amino acids. V was shortened by 3 bases and J by 8 bases, with 4 bases between the two germline ends. Germline values: CDR1 SEHNR, CDR2 FQNEAQ (reference sequence). Full variable domain (remainder filled in from reference TRBV7-9 and TRBJ2-2): DTGVSQNPRHKITKRGQNVTFRCDPISEHNRLYWYRQTLGQGPEFLTYFQNEAQLEKSRLLSDRFSAERPKGSFSTLEIQRTEQGDSAMYLCASSFLGELFFGEGSRLTVL.

In its sample, this clone was seen a few times. The V and J genes are TRBV7-2 and TRBJ1-6; D not certain. This CDR3 contains 12 residues. Germline assignment: CDR1 SGHTA and CDR2 FQGNSA. The V gene lost 3 bases and the J gene lost 5 bases, with 2 bases spanning the gap. The CDR3 reads CASSFHNSPLHF. In DNA, the CDR3 is TGTGCCAGCAGCTTCCATAATTCACCCCTCCACTTT.

This clone appeared a single time. This chain joins TRBV6-5 and TRBJ1-1; D not certain. The CDR3 loop spans 16 amino acids. The germline V gene has CDR1 MNHEY and CDR2 SVGAGI. Trimming cost V 0 bases and J 0 bases, with 11 bases left between them. Written as DNA, the CDR3 is TGTGCCAGCAGTTACTCGGGTACACCCATGAACACTGAAGCTTTCTTT. Amino acid sequence: CASSYSGTPMNTEAFF.

The chain couples TRBV27 to TRBJ2-7; tentatively, D is TRBD1 (6 bases). Germline V gene sequence: CDR1 MNHEY, CDR2 SMNVEV (reference sequence). Trimming cost V 5 bases and J 0 bases, with 11 bases left between them. CDR3 length: 14 residues. The CDR3 spells CASSPRTVSYEQYF. The CDR3 nucleotides are TGTGCCAGCAGTCCAAGGACAGTCTCCTACGAGCAGTACTTC.

The chain couples TRBV4-3 to TRBJ1-1; D is perhaps TRBD1 (5 bases). Per the germline V gene, CDR1 is LGHNA and CDR2 is YSLEER. The CDR3 sequence is 15 residues long. Trimming pared 2 bases from V and 1 base from J, leaving 11 bases between. DNA for the CDR3: TGCGCCAGCAGCCAACGGGACCGGGAGAACACTGAAGCTTTCTTT. It is translated as CASSQRDRENTEAFF.

V usage is TRBV9 and J usage is TRBJ1-2; D may be TRBD1 (6 bases). Trimming removed 0 bases at V and 8 bases at J, with 14 bases between. Germline V gene sequence: CDR1 SGDLS, CDR2 YYNGEE. This CDR3 has 14 residues. CDR3 residues: CASSVAEAGAGYTF. The CDR3 region has the DNA TGTGCCAGCAGCGTAGCCGAAGCAGGGGCGGGCTACACCTTC.

This clone occurred once. This CDR3 is also generated by other DNA sequences in the sample. V usage is TRBV11-2 and J usage is TRBJ2-7, with unresolved D. V lost 2 bases, J lost 4 bases, and 6 bases lay in between. There are 12 residues in the CDR3. Germline loops: CDR1 SGHAT, CDR2 FQNNGV. The CDR3 DNA follows: TGTGCCAGCAGCTTAAATAGTTACGAGCAGTACTTC. Amino acids: CASSLNSYEQYF. Looking up the rest from reference TRBV11-2 and TRBJ2-7 gives the full variable domain: EAGVAQSPRYKIIEKRQSVAFWCNPISGHATLYWYQQILGQGPKLLIQFQNNGVVDDSQLPKDRFSAERLKGVDSTLKIQPAKLEDSAVYLCASSLNSYEQYFGPGTRLTVT.

This clone was detected only a few times. The CDR3: CASSHPGDRGYGYTF. The CDR3 nucleotides read TGTGCCAGCAGTCACCCTGGGGACAGGGGTTATGGCTACACCTTC. The chain links TRBV5-6 to TRBJ1-2, with 10 nucleotides matching TRBD1. This CDR3 contains 15 residues. V dropped 5 bases and J dropped 5; count of bases not matched to a gene: 9. Germline V gene lookup returns CDR1 SGHDT and CDR2 YYEEEE. Combining the CDR3 with reference TRBV5-6 and TRBJ1-2 gives the whole variable domain DAGVTQSPTHLIKTRGQQVTLRCSPKSGHDTVSWYQQALGQGPQFIFQYYEEEERQRGNFPDRFSGHQFPNYSSELNVNALLLGDSALYLCASSHPGDRGYGYTFGSGTRLTVV.

The V and J genes are TRBV6-1 and TRBJ2-7; D gene unclear. The CDR3 extends over 15 amino acids. The V end was cut by 3 bases, the J end by 2 bases, with 14 bases between. From germline, CDR1 is MNHNS and CDR2 SASEGT. This CDR3 is CASSDPFVGAYEQYF. The DNA for the CDR3 is TGTGCCAGCAGTGATCCCTTTGTCGGAGCCTACGAGCAGTACTTC.

The chain links TRBV6-5 to TRBJ1-1; no definite D call. In germline, CDR1 is MNHEY, CDR2 SVGAGI. The CDR3 contains 11 residues. The germline V and J ends were trimmed by 8 bases and 3 bases, with 7 bases remaining between them. The CDR3 sequence: CASSPYTEAFF. The CDR3 region has the DNA TGTGCCAGCTCACCCTACACTGAAGCTTTCTTT.

This chain joins TRBV30 and TRBJ2-7; the D call may be TRBD1 or TRBD2 (6 bases each). V shed 2 bases and J shed 2 bases, with 7 bases lying between them. This CDR3 comprises 12 residues. Germline V gene data show CDR1 as GTSNPN and CDR2 as SVGIG (reference sequence). The CDR3 nucleotides read TGTGCCTGGAGTAGGGGGGCCTACGAGCAGTACTTC. Protein product: CAWSRGAYEQYF.

This clone was observed a handful of times. The rearrangement joins TRBV6-6 to TRBJ1-5; D is unresolved. Trimming pared 8 bases from V and 4 bases from J, leaving 9 bases between. The V gene's germline CDR1 is MNHNY and CDR2 SVGAGI (reference sequence). The CDR3 is made up of 12 amino acids. As DNA, the CDR3 is TGTGCCAGCGGCGGGGATAATCAGCCCCAGCATTTT. This codes for CASGGDNQPQHF.

This clone was recorded a few times. The rearrangement joins TRBV19 to TRBJ1-2, with D possibly TRBD1 on 6 matching bases. The CDR3 length is 12 residues. V was clipped by 5 bases and J by 6 bases, with 10 bases between them. Germline CDR1 and CDR2: LNHDA and SQIVND (reference sequence). CDR3 in DNA: TGTGCCAGTAGTTACAGGGACGATGGCTACACCTTC. Amino acid sequence: CASSYRDDGYTF.